Below are 30 T cell receptor beta chains sequenced from a single sample in a study of cytomegalovirus exposure and HLA in healthy donors (dated by TCRdb to 2015 to 2018). Libraries came from the immunoSEQ multiplex PCR assay. For the multiplex PCR, a mixture combining 60 forward primers for TCR Vbeta segments and 13 reverse primers for TCR Jbeta segments was used. Drawn from immuneACCESS, this table holds only the in-frame rearrangements with V and J called that TCRdb kept. Clones are partly lost; checked studies trace under half to an unresolved V gene and leave the rest unexplained. The sample table holds 45,000 to 55,000 clones, of which less than 70% were seen once. The top ten clones comprise over 9.5% of the sample. The sequenced material came from PBMCs. Source of these receptors: a human donor in good health.

The V gene is TRBV29-1, the J gene TRBJ2-4; no clear D. Trimming shortened V by 4 bases and J by 8 bases, and 15 bases separated the two germline ends. Germline assignment: CDR1 SQVTM and CDR2 ANQGSEA. The CDR3 spans 13 residues. For the CDR3, the DNA is TGCAGCGTTGTCTCTCCAGGAATGGACATTCAGTACTTC. Its translation: CSVVSPGMDIQYF.

This clone was observed a handful of times. The chain carries TRBV7-3 and TRBJ2-1, with TRBD2 matching 11 bases. Germline V gene sequence: CDR1 SGHTA, CDR2 FQGTGA. The CDR3 loop spans 19 amino acids. The J segment lost 8 bases and the V segment lost 1 base, leaving 16 bases of the junction unmatched. The CDR3, as DNA: TGTGCCAGCAGCTTAATGGTCGGACTAGCGGGTCACAATGGCCATGAGCAGTTCTTC. This encodes CASSLMVGLAGHNGHEQFF.

In its sample, this clone was seen a few times. Within the sample, other DNA sequences also encode this same CDR3. This chain links TRBV18 with TRBJ2-7; 11 bases fit TRBD1. CDR3 length: 14 residues. Per the germline V gene, CDR1 is KGHSH and CDR2 is LQKENI. The junction had 0 bases not matched to a gene; V was cut back by 3 bases and J by 2 bases. CDR3 amino acids: CASSPGQGAYEQYF. CDR3 coding DNA: TGTGCCAGCTCACCGGGACAGGGGGCCTACGAGCAGTACTTC.

This sequence joins TRBV7-2 and TRBJ2-7; no definite D call. CDR3 length equals 14 residues. Germline assignment: CDR1 SGHTA and CDR2 FQGNSA. The V gene lost 3 bases and the J gene lost 3 bases, with 12 bases spanning the gap. CDR3 sequence reads: CASSFSQDRYEQYF. CDR3 sequence (DNA): TGTGCCAGCAGCTTTAGTCAGGATCGCTACGAGCAGTACTTC.

The chain employs TRBV25-1 and TRBJ1-4; D unclear. The CDR3 length is 14 residues. Germline V gene data show CDR1 as MGHDK and CDR2 as SYGVNS. Trimming pared 6 bases from V and 0 bases from J, leaving 8 bases between. CDR3 DNA: TGTGCCAGCAGCTTCGGTTCAACTAATGAAAAACTGTTTTTT. This translates into CASSFGSTNEKLFF.

This sequence joins TRBV19 and TRBJ1-2, with TRBD1 as a possible D gene (5 bases). The CDR3 runs 14 residues. Per germline, CDR1 LNHDA and CDR2 SQIVND (reference sequence). Trimming removed 2 bases from V and 6 bases from J, with 13 bases in between. In nucleotides, the CDR3 is TGTGCCAGTAGTATACAGCCAGGGAACCATGGCTACACCTTC. Translated, it gives CASSIQPGNHGYTF.

The chain is built from TRBV13 and TRBJ2-7, with D possibly being TRBD2 (6 bases). Trimming cost V 2 bases and J 3 bases, with 8 bases left between them. Per the germline V gene, CDR1 is PRHDT and CDR2 is FYEKMQ (reference sequence). This CDR3 has 13 amino acids. The CDR3 spells CASSLPGVYEQYF. For the CDR3, the DNA is TGTGCCAGCAGCTTACCGGGGGTCTACGAGCAGTACTTC.

The chain links TRBV9 to TRBJ1-1, with D possibly matching TRBD1 (6 bases). The CDR3 contains 16 residues. The V gene's germline CDR1 is SGDLS and CDR2 YYNGEE. Trimming left V 3 bases short and J 0 bases short, with 15 bases between. Written as DNA, the CDR3 is TGTGCCAGCAGCGGAGGGGGGGGATTAATGAACACTGAAGCTTTCTTT. Translating it yields CASSGGGGLMNTEAFF.

The chain uses TRBV30 and TRBJ1-1, with D tentatively TRBD1 (6 bases). Trimming stripped 2 bases from V and 3 bases from J, with 10 bases between. Per the germline V gene, CDR1 is GTSNPN and CDR2 is SVGIG (reference sequence). CDR3 length equals 13 residues. For the CDR3, the DNA is TGTGCCTGGAGTAGGCAGGGGTACACTGAAGCTTTCTTT. Protein product: CAWSRQGYTEAFF.

The V and J genes are TRBV5-5 and TRBJ2-7, with 9 nucleotides matching TRBD1. CDR3 length: 15 residues. Germline values: CDR1 SGHKS, CDR2 YYEKEE (reference sequence). V shed 1 base, J shed 2 bases, and the junction held 4 bases outside the gene matches. CDR3 sequence: CASSLTGTGTYEQYF. The CDR3 coding sequence is TGTGCCAGCAGCTTGACCGGGACAGGGACCTACGAGCAGTACTTC.

This clone occurred a few times. The gene calls are TRBV7-2 and TRBJ1-1; no clear D. Germline loops: CDR1 SGHTA, CDR2 FQGNSA. CDR3 length: 15 residues. Trimming took off 1 base at V and 0 bases at J, with 9 bases between the two ends. CDR3 loop: CASSLVAGLNTEAFF. In nucleotides, the CDR3 is TGTGCCAGCAGCTTAGTTGCGGGTCTGAACACTGAAGCTTTCTTT. The complete variable domain, with remaining parts taken from reference TRBV7-2 and TRBJ1-1, reads GAGVSQSPSNKVTEKGKDVELRCDPISGHTALYWYRQSLGQGLEFLIYFQGNSAPDKSGLPSDRFSAERTGGSVSTLTIQRTQQEDSAVYLCASSLVAGLNTEAFFGQGTRLTVV.

In this sample, this clone turned up a few times. The gene calls are TRBV4-3 and TRBJ2-3; D is perhaps TRBD2 (7 bases). The CDR3 is 20 amino acids. Germline V gene lookup returns CDR1 LGHNA and CDR2 YSLEER. V shed 0 bases and J shed 1 base, with 23 bases lying between them. The CDR3 DNA is TGCGCCAGCAGCCAAGATCCCCCCCGCGGGGGCCGTTCCCGCACAGATACGCAGTATTTT. It yields the protein CASSQDPPRGGRSRTDTQYF.

The chain recombines TRBV5-4 with TRBJ1-2; D is unresolved. There are 15 residues in the CDR3. V was clipped by 2 bases and J by 8 bases, with 19 bases between them. The germline gives CDR1 SGHNT, CDR2 YYREEE (reference sequence). The CDR3 DNA reads as TGTGCCAGCAGCTTCCTAGGAAATGATTCCCCGGGCTACACCTTC. It specifies CASSFLGNDSPGYTF.

V is TRBV7-9 and J is TRBJ2-7, with D unresolved. V lost 5 bases, J lost 3 bases, and 5 bases lay in between. The germline CDR1 and CDR2 sequences are SEHNR and FQNEAQ (reference sequence). The CDR3 sequence is 11 residues long. CDR3 residues: CASSHYYEQYF. In nucleotides, the CDR3 is TGTGCCAGCAGCCACTACTACGAGCAGTACTTC.

The gene calls are TRBV29-1 and TRBJ1-1, with D perhaps TRBD1 (5 bases). The CDR3 is made up of 13 amino acids. V was shortened by 3 bases and J by 6 bases, with 14 bases between the two germline ends. Germline CDR1 is SQVTM and CDR2 is ANQGSEA. CDR3 sequence: CSVDIGGEPEAFF. Written as DNA, the CDR3 is TGCAGCGTTGATATCGGGGGAGAGCCTGAAGCTTTCTTT.

The chain combines TRBV27 with TRBJ2-5; D not certain. The V and J ends lost 2 bases and 2 bases respectively, with 6 bases between them. This CDR3 contains 13 residues. CDR1 MNHEY and CDR2 SMNVEV come from the germline V gene (reference sequence). CDR3 in amino acids: CASSLLQQETQYF. In DNA, the CDR3 is TGTGCCAGCAGTTTACTACAGCAAGAGACCCAGTACTTC.

The chain joins TRBV30 to TRBJ2-1, with 10 bases lining up with TRBD2. The CDR3 totals 17 residues. J lost 10 bases, V lost 0 bases, and 15 bases had no gene match. Germline CDR1 GTSNPN, CDR2 SVGIG (reference sequence). Written as DNA, the CDR3 is TGTGCCTGGAGTGTAATAGTTGGTAGCGGGGGGTTTTACGAGCAGTTCTTC. This codes for CAWSVIVGSGGFYEQFF.

This clone was seen a few times. The J gene is TRBJ2-7, the V gene TRBV7-2, with 7 bases that match TRBD2. The CDR3 totals 15 residues. Germline values: CDR1 SGHTA, CDR2 FQGNSA. The V and J ends lost 1 base and 4 bases, in that order; junction bases with no gene match: 7. The CDR3 DNA reads as TGTGCCAGCAGCTTAGGACTAGGCGGGGGATACGAGCAGTACTTC. As protein: CASSLGLGGGYEQYF.

The rearrangement uses TRBV27 and TRBJ1-2; 8 bases are a match to TRBD1. The CDR3 is 14 amino acids. CDR1 and CDR2 (germline): MNHEY, SMNVEV (reference sequence). With V trimmed by 4 bases and J by 6 bases, 7 bases remained unmatched. Here the CDR3 DNA reads TGTGCCAGCAGTTCGATACAGGGGGAGAATGGCTACACCTTC. Amino acid sequence: CASSSIQGENGYTF.

This chain uses TRBV6-5 with TRBJ1-1; D call uncertain. The germline gives CDR1 MNHEY, CDR2 SVGAGI. V was cut by 4 bases and J by 9 bases, with 12 bases left in between. The CDR3 has 12 residues. CDR3 loop: CASSCGQEKAFF. DNA of the CDR3: TGTGCCAGCAGTTGCGGGCAGGAGAAAGCTTTCTTT.

The chain employs TRBV6-1 and TRBJ2-7; perhaps TRBD1 as D (6 bases). Between the trimmed V and J ends, which lost 4 bases and 2 bases, there was a span of 12 bases. Germline loops: CDR1 MNHNS, CDR2 SASEGT. The CDR3 totals 14 residues. The CDR3 loop is CASSGLDSTYEQYF. CDR3 sequence (DNA): TGTGCCAGCAGTGGGTTGGACAGTACCTACGAGCAGTACTTC.

The chain employs TRBV6-5 and TRBJ1-5; TRBD1 aligns across 9 bases. The CDR3 is 15 amino acids. The V segment lost 5 bases and the J segment 4 bases; nucleotides outside the gene matches: 6. The germline CDR1 and CDR2 sequences are MNHEY and SVGAGI. DNA for the CDR3: TGTGCCAGCAGTGCCGGGACAGGGTTTAATCAGCCCCAGCATTTT. This codes for CASSAGTGFNQPQHF.

Turning to this clone: Germline is not matched at one junction end, which may reflect a read error. The rearrangement uses TRBV7-6 and TRBJ1-4, with no clear D. The CDR3 has 13 residues. CDR1 is SGHVS, CDR2 FNYEAQ, per germline. CDR3 DNA sequence: TGTGCCAGCAGCTCGAATACCGGGCTAGCCCTAAGGTTT. It encodes CASSSNTGLALRF.

The chain has TRBV5-1 and TRBJ2-3; D is uncertain. V was pared by 0 bases and J by 4 bases, with 9 bases between. In germline, CDR1 is SGHRS, CDR2 YFSETQ. The CDR3 totals 14 residues. The chain's CDR3 is CASSLARAPDTQYF. CDR3 nucleotides: TGCGCCAGCAGCTTGGCACGCGCCCCAGATACGCAGTATTTT.

This chain links TRBV29-1 with TRBJ2-3; 7 bases map to TRBD1. Germline V gives CDR1 SQVTM, CDR2 ANQGSEA. The CDR3 length is 16 residues. V lost 6 bases and J lost 2; bases outside the gene matches: 14. This chain's CDR3 is CSVKRYDGQVTDTQYF. CDR3 nucleotides: TGCAGCGTCAAACGATATGATGGACAGGTCACAGATACGCAGTATTTT.

V and J are TRBV30 and TRBJ2-5; tentative D call: TRBD1 (5 bases). The DNA end is more similar to TRBJ2-7, so the J call may be wrong. This CDR3 has 11 residues. Germline-derived CDR1 and CDR2 are GTSNPN and SVGIG (reference sequence). This CDR3 reads CAWTGNYEQYF. The CDR3, as DNA: TGTGCCTGGACAGGGAACTACGAGCAGTACTTC.

V is TRBV10-3 and J is TRBJ2-3; 9 bases agree with TRBD2. Germline V lookup: CDR1 ENHRY, CDR2 SYGVKD. This CDR3 has 17 residues. With 8 bases clipped from V and 5 bases from J, the junction kept 17 bases outside the gene matches. The CDR3 DNA is TGTGCCATCGGGGGACTAGCTGGAACCGTCTTAATAGATACGCAGTATTTT. Translating it yields CAIGGLAGTVLIDTQYF.

This chain uses TRBV5-4 with TRBJ2-3; D call uncertain. The V and J ends lost 4 bases and 1 base respectively, with 10 bases between them. The CDR3 spans 14 residues. The germline V gene encodes CDR1 SGHNT and CDR2 YYREEE (reference sequence). The CDR3 region is CASSQDTRTDTQYF. CDR3 bases: TGTGCCAGCAGCCAAGACACCCGCACAGATACGCAGTATTTT.

The CDR3 DNA follows: TGTGCCAGCAGCTTAGTGGCAGGGGGTCGAGAGACCCAGTACTTC. It translates to CASSLVAGGRETQYF. The V and J genes are TRBV7-3 and TRBJ2-5, with 7 bases matching TRBD1. The CDR3 spans 15 residues. Germline CDR1 reads SGHTA; CDR2 reads FQGTGA. V was clipped by 2 bases and J by 4 bases; unmatched bases: 7.

This chain connects TRBV7-9 to TRBJ2-1; TRBD2 matches 10 bases. The J segment lost 10 bases and the V segment lost 3 bases, leaving 12 bases of the junction unmatched. CDR1 is SEHNR, CDR2 FQNEAQ, per germline (reference sequence). The CDR3 covers 16 residues. The CDR3 bases are TGTGCCAGCAGCTTCCCAAGCGGGGGGGCTGTGAAGGAGCAGTTCTTC. It encodes CASSFPSGGAVKEQFF.